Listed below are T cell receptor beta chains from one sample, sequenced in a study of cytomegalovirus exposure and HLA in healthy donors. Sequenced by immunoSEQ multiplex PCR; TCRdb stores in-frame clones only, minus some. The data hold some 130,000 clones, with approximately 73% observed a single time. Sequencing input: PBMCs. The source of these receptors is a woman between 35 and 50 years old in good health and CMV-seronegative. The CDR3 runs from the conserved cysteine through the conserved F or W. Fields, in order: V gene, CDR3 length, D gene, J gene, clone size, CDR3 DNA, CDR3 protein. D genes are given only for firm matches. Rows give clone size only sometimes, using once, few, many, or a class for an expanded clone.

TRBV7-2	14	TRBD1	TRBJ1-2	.	TGTGCCAGCAGCTTAAACAGGGGTGACTATGGCTACACCTTC	CASSLNRGDYGYTF
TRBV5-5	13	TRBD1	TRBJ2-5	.	TGTGCCAGCAGCTTGGGGACAGGGGAGACCCAGTACTTC	CASSLGTGETQYF
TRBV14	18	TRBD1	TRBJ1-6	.	TGTGCCAGCAGCCCCCGAGGGACAGGGAGGACCTATAATTCACCCCTCCACTTT	CASSPRGTGRTYNSPLHF
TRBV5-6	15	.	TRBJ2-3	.	TGTGCCAGCAGCTCGGATCAGGGGGGTACAGATACGCAGTATTTT	CASSSDQGGTDTQYF
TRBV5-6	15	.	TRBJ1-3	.	TGTGCCAGCAGTGATTCACGGGGGTCTGGAAACACCATATATTTT	CASSDSRGSGNTIYF
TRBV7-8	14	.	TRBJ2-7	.	TGTGCCAGCAGCCCCCGCGCAGGGAATCTCGAGCAGTACTTC	CASSPRAGNLEQYF
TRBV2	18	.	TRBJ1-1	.	TGTGCCAGCATCCGGCGGGCGCGAAGGGCGCACATGAACACTGAAGCTTTCTTT	CASIRRARRAHMNTEAFF
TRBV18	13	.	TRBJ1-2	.	TGTGCCAGCTCACCAGGGGCGGAGAGAGGCTACACCTTC	CASSPGAERGYTF
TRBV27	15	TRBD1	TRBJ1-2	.	TGTGCCAGCAGTTTATATATGGGACAGGGGGCACGCTACACCTTC	CASSLYMGQGARYTF
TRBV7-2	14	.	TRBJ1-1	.	TGTGCCAGCAGCTTAGAACATTCGAACACTGAAGCTTTCTTT	CASSLEHSNTEAFF
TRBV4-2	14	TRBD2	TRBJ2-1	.	TGTGCCAGCAGCCATAGCGGGGGGGCCAATGAGCAGTTCTTC	CASSHSGGANEQFF
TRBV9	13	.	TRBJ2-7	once	TGTGCCAGCAGCGTAAGGGACAACTACGAGCAGTACTTC	CASSVRDNYEQYF
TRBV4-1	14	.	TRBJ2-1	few	TGCGCCAGCAGCCAAGACACTCAGGAGGATGAGCAGTTCTTC	CASSQDTQEDEQFF
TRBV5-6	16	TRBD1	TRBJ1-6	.	TGTGCCAGCAGCCGTCCCACAGGGGGCAGGGATTCACCCCTCCACTTT	CASSRPTGGRDSPLHF
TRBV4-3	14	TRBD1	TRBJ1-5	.	TGCGCCAGCAGCCCCCGGACAGGGGATCAGCCCCAGCATTTT	CASSPRTGDQPQHF
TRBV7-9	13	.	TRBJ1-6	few	TGTGCCAGCAGCCCCTCCCAGAATTCACCCCTCCACTTT	CASSPSQNSPLHF
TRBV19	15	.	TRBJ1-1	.	TGTGCCAGTAGTATTCAGTTATTAACGAACACTGAAGCTTTCTTT	CASSIQLLTNTEAFF
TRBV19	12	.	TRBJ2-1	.	TGTGCCAGTAGCCCGGACATCGATGAGCAGTTCTTC	CASSPDIDEQFF
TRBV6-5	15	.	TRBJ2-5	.	TGTGCCAGCAGTCACCCTGGCGGGGTCAAAGAGACCCAGTACTTC	CASSHPGGVKETQYF
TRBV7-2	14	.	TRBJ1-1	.	TGTGCCAGCAGCCGGCAGGGACACCTCACTGAAGCTTTCTTT	CASSRQGHLTEAFF
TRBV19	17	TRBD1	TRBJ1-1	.	TGTGCCAGTAGTATATATTGGGGACAGAGGGCCGACACTGAAGCTTTCTTT	CASSIYWGQRADTEAFF
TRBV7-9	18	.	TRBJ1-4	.	TGTGCCAGCAGCCCCTCCCCGGGGTCAGTTATCCGTGAAGAAAAACTGTTTTTT	CASSPSPGSVIREEKLFF
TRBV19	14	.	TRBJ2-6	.	TGTGCCAGTAGTCGGTACTCTGGGGCCAACGTCCTGACTTTC	CASSRYSGANVLTF
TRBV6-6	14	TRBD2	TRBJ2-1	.	TGTGCCAGCCTAGCGGGGAACTCCTACAATGAGCAGTTCTTC	CASLAGNSYNEQFF
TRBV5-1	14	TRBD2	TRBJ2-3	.	TGCGCCAGCAGTTTAGCGGGGGACGCAGATACGCAGTATTTT	CASSLAGDADTQYF
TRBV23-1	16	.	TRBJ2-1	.	TGCGCCAGCAGTCAATGGGAGGGCAGGGGGCAATCTACAGGCCTCTTC	CASSQWEGRGQSTGLF
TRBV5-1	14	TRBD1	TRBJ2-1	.	TGCGCCAGCAGCATTGGACAGGGCCTCGATGAGCAGTTCTTC	CASSIGQGLDEQFF
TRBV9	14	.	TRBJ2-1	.	TGTGCCAGCAGCGTAGGCGGGGATTACAATGAGCAGTTCTTC	CASSVGGDYNEQFF
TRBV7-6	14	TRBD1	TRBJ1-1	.	TGTGCCAGCAGCTTACAGCTCCGGACAGGTAAAGCTTTCTTT	CASSLQLRTGKAFF
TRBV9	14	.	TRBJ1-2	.	TGTGCCAGCAGCGCCGACAGACCTAACTATGGCTACACCTTC	CASSADRPNYGYTF
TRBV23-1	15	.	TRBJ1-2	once	TGCGCCAGTCTAAAGGTAGCAGGGGAAGTTTATGGCTACACCTTC	CASLKVAGEVYGYTF
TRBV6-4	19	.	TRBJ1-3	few	TGTGCCAGCAGTGACTCGATCGGCAAGCGCACTTTCTCTGGAAACACCATATATTTT	CASSDSIGKRTFSGNTIYF
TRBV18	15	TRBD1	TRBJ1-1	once	TGTGCCAGCTCACCAAGGACAGGGCCGAACACTGAAGCTTTCTTT	CASSPRTGPNTEAFF
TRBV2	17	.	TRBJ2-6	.	TGTGCCAGCAGTGGGGTCAGGGTTACCTCTGGGGCCAACGTCCTGACTTTC	CASSGVRVTSGANVLTF
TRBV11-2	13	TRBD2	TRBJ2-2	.	TGTGCCAGCTACCCGGGGGGGGCCGGGGAGCTGTTTTTT	CASYPGGAGELFF
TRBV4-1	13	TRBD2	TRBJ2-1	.	TGCGCCAGCAGCCTGGGACTAAATGCTGAGCAGTTCTTC	CASSLGLNAEQFF
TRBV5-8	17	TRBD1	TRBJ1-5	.	TGTGCCAGTGCCGGGACAGGCTCATTCGGGAGCAATCAGCCCCAGCATTTT	CASAGTGSFGSNQPQHF
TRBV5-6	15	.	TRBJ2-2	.	TGTGCCAGCAGCTCATATGGGACTGTCACCGGGGAGCTGTTTTTT	CASSSYGTVTGELFF
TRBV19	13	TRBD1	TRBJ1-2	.	TGTGCCAGTAGCTTACAGGGGAACTATGGCTACACCTTC	CASSLQGNYGYTF
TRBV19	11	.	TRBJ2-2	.	TGTGCCACCGAGTACGGCGGGGAGCTGTTTTTT	CATEYGGELFF
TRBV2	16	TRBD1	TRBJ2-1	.	TGTGCCAGCAGGGCGCTCCGGGACAGGGGGATTGGTGAGCAGTTCTTC	CASRALRDRGIGEQFF
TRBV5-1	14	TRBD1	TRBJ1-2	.	TGCGCCAGCAGCCGGCCAGGGGGCACCTATGGCTACACCTTC	CASSRPGGTYGYTF
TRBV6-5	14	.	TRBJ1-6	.	TGTGCTTCGCGGCGGGCAATCGGTGGCTCACCCCTCCACTTT	CASRRAIGGSPLHF
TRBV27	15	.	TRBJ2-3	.	TGTGCCAGCAGTTTTAGTGCTAGCGGCACAGATACGCAGTATTTT	CASSFSASGTDTQYF
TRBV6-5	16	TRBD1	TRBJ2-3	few	TGTGCCAGCAGTTACCGCGACAGGGGAAAGACAGATACGCAGTATTTT	CASSYRDRGKTDTQYF
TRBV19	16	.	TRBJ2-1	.	TGTGCCAGTAGCCTTCAAACAGACAGCTCCTACAATGAGCAGTTCTTC	CASSLQTDSSYNEQFF
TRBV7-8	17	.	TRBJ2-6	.	TGTGCCAGCAGCTTCCCGAGGATTTCGGCTGGGGCCAACGTCCTGACTTTC	CASSFPRISAGANVLTF
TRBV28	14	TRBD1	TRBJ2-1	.	TGTGCCAGCACCGGGACAGGCTCTTTAAATGAGCAGTTCTTC	CASTGTGSLNEQFF
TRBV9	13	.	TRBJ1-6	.	TGTGCCAGCAGCGTATCACTAGAATCACCCCTCCACTTT	CASSVSLESPLHF
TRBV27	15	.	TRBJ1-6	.	TGTGCCAGCAGTTTATCTCCAGGGCCAGGGTCACCCCTCCACTTT	CASSLSPGPGSPLHF
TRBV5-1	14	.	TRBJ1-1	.	TGCGCCAGCAGCTTACCGGGCCCTGCTCAGGGCGCTTTCTTT	CASSLPGPAQGAFF
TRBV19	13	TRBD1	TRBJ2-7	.	TGTGCCAGTAGTTTACAGGGGGCCTACGAGCAGTACTTC	CASSLQGAYEQYF